Following are 26 T cell receptor beta chains from one sample sequenced in a study of blood T cell repertoires in COVID-19 (dated by TCRdb to 2018 to 2020). Library creation used the immunoSEQ multiplex PCR assay. The table was pulled from immuneACCESS by TCRdb, which kept in-frame rearrangements only. Such tables lose some clones; where checked, under half of the loss comes from unresolved V genes, and the rest has no known cause. Recorded for this sample are 65,000 or so clones; more than 75% of them occurred a single time. The ten most abundant clones make up about 1.3% of the sample. Sequencing input: peripheral blood. These receptors were obtained from a man aged 60 to 75 with acute or convalescent COVID-19.

The V gene is TRBV14, the J gene TRBJ2-6; D is unresolved. This CDR3 comprises 15 residues. The germline V gene has CDR1 SGHDN and CDR2 FVKESK. Between the trimmed V and J ends, which lost 5 bases and 1 base, there was a span of 9 bases. The DNA for the CDR3 is TGTGCCAGCAGCAGCCCCCATTCTGGGGCCAACGTCCTGACTTTC. The encoded protein is CASSSPHSGANVLTF.

The chain joins TRBV7-2 to TRBJ1-3; D is perhaps TRBD1 (6 bases). Trimming cost V 0 bases and J 0 bases, with 15 bases left between them. Germline V gene data show CDR1 as SGHTA and CDR2 as FQGNSA. The CDR3 runs to 18 residues. The CDR3 DNA reads as TGTGCCAGCAGCTTAGCTATACAGGGTTTCAACTCTGGAAACACCATATATTTT. The encoded protein is CASSLAIQGFNSGNTIYF.

V usage is TRBV2 and J usage is TRBJ2-3; maybe TRBD2 (5 bases). This CDR3 has 14 amino acids. The germline CDR1 and CDR2 sequences are SNHLY and FYNNEI. V lost 6 bases and J 8 bases, leaving 18 bases between the germline ends. CDR3 in DNA: TGTGCCAGCAGCCCCCCGAGGGAAAGCGGTACGCAGTATTTT. Translation: CASSPPRESGTQYF.

The chain employs TRBV7-9 and TRBJ1-3, with D tentatively TRBD1 (5 bases). The germline V gene has CDR1 SEHNR and CDR2 FQNEAQ (reference sequence). CDR3 length equals 13 residues. The V and J ends lost 1 base and 4 bases respectively, with 5 bases between them. This CDR3 is CASSLDRGNTIYF. CDR3 DNA: TGTGCCAGCAGCTTAGACAGGGGAAACACCATATATTTT.

The chain recombines TRBV10-3 with TRBJ2-5, with 7 bases lining up with TRBD2. This CDR3 spans 14 amino acids. CDR1 and CDR2 from the germline V gene are ENHRY and SYGVKD. V shed 5 bases, J shed 0 bases, and the junction held 3 bases outside the gene matches. The CDR3 DNA is TGTGCCATCAGTCCCCGGGGGGACCAAGAGACCCAGTACTTC. It yields the protein CAISPRGDQETQYF.

The CDR3 DNA reads TGTGCCAGCAGTGGAAGGGTAGGGGCAGGGGTGAACACCGGGGAGCTGTTTTTT. Its protein is CASSGRVGAGVNTGELFF. This chain connects TRBV6-1 to TRBJ2-2; weak D call: TRBD1 (6 bases). CDR1 and CDR2 (germline): MNHNS, SASEGT. CDR3 length: 18 residues. Trimming pared 4 bases from V and 1 base from J, leaving 19 bases between.

The chain couples TRBV11-3 to TRBJ1-1, with D possibly being TRBD1 (6 bases). The V gene lost 1 base and the J gene lost 5 bases, with 14 bases spanning the gap. CDR3 length: 15 residues. Germline lookup yields CDR1 SGHNT and CDR2 YENEEA. The CDR3 spells CASSLGGQGETEAFF. CDR3 nucleotide sequence: TGTGCCAGCAGCTTAGGGGGACAAGGGGAGACTGAAGCTTTCTTT.

The rearrangement joins TRBV11-2 to TRBJ1-2, with 9 bases aligning to TRBD1. This CDR3 has 14 amino acids. With 1 base clipped from V and 6 bases from J, the junction kept 3 bases outside the gene matches. The germline CDR1 and CDR2 sequences are SGHAT and FQNNGV. The CDR3 DNA follows: TGTGCCAGCAGCTTAGCACAGGGGGCGGATGGCTACACCTTC. Translated, it gives CASSLAQGADGYTF.

The chain recombines TRBV5-1 with TRBJ1-2; tentatively, D is TRBD1 (6 bases). The V end lost 4 bases, the J end lost 7 bases, and 11 bases lay between the germline ends. The germline gives CDR1 SGHRS, CDR2 YFSETQ. The CDR3 runs 12 residues. CDR3 amino acids: CASSEQGSGYTF. The CDR3 DNA follows: TGCGCCAGCAGCGAACAGGGAAGTGGCTACACCTTC.

The V gene is TRBV27, the J gene TRBJ1-1; maybe TRBD1 (6 bases). Trimming removed 1 base from V and 5 bases from J, with 11 bases in between. CDR3 length equals 14 residues. Germline V CDR1 and CDR2: MNHEY, SMNVEV (reference sequence). DNA of the CDR3: TGTGCCAGCAGTTTATTGGGGGGGCGGACTGAAGCTTTCTTT. Translation: CASSLLGGRTEAFF.

This sequence joins TRBV19 and TRBJ2-1, with no clear D. Trimming shortened V by 3 bases and J by 10 bases, and 25 bases separated the two germline ends. CDR3 length: 17 amino acids. CDR1 and CDR2 from the germline V gene are LNHDA and SQIVND (reference sequence). CDR3 bases: TGTGCCAGTAGTATTGAAGGCGGCAGACCAGCTCGGGTGGAGCAGTTCTTC. It translates to CASSIEGGRPARVEQFF.

This chain uses TRBV6-1 with TRBJ2-1, with 9 bases aligning to TRBD2. V shed 1 base, J shed 9 bases, and the junction held 19 bases outside the gene matches. The CDR3 has 19 amino acids. The V gene's germline CDR1 is MNHNS and CDR2 SASEGT. The CDR3 spells CASSEEVRGVAGGLGEQFF. The CDR3 DNA follows: TGTGCCAGCAGTGAAGAGGTCAGGGGTGTGGCGGGGGGGCTTGGTGAGCAGTTCTTC.

This clone was seen just once. The rearrangement joins TRBV11-2 to TRBJ1-2; 10 nucleotides align to TRBD1. V lost 5 bases and J lost 3; bases outside the gene matches: 12. The CDR3 is 17 amino acids. The germline CDR1 and CDR2 sequences are SGHAT and FQNNGV. The CDR3 DNA reads as TGTGCCAGCAGCCCACGACCGGGACAGGGGATTGACTATGGCTACACCTTC. This sequence encodes CASSPRPGQGIDYGYTF.

This sequence joins TRBV18 and TRBJ1-6, with D perhaps TRBD1 (5 bases). The CDR3 consists of 17 residues. Germline CDR1 is KGHSH and CDR2 is LQKENI. Trimming shortened V by 3 bases and J by 0 bases, and 12 bases separated the two germline ends. The CDR3 sequence: CASSPLRGSSYNSPLHF. Written as DNA, the CDR3 is TGTGCCAGCTCACCTCTGCGGGGGAGCTCCTATAATTCACCCCTCCACTTT.

The chain joins TRBV6-5 to TRBJ2-2; 7 bases fit TRBD2. With V trimmed by 6 bases and J by 4 bases, 8 bases remained unmatched. Germline CDR1 is MNHEY and CDR2 is SVGAGI. This CDR3 spans 15 amino acids. CDR3 loop: CASRGEGGSTGELFF. CDR3 nucleotides: TGTGCCAGCAGGGGGGAGGGCGGTAGCACCGGGGAGCTGTTTTTT.

The chain carries TRBV18 and TRBJ2-3, with TRBD1 matching 9 bases. The length of the CDR3 is 17 residues. Losses at the gene ends were 3 bases for V and 0 bases for J; bases not matched to a gene: 7. Germline V gene sequence: CDR1 KGHSH, CDR2 LQKENI. The CDR3 DNA is TGTGCCAGCTCACCCGTACAGGGGGCAGTTAGCACAGATACGCAGTATTTT. Translating it yields CASSPVQGAVSTDTQYF.

The rearrangement links TRBV9 to TRBJ2-2; TRBD2 matches at 8 bases. The CDR3 loop spans 18 amino acids. Germline CDR1 reads SGDLS; CDR2 reads YYNGEE. V was pared by 4 bases and J by 3 bases, with 14 bases of the junction left unmatched. The CDR3 is CASSSRLTSELYTGELFF. As DNA, the CDR3 is TGTGCCAGCAGCTCACGACTGACTAGCGAGCTATACACCGGGGAGCTGTTTTTT.

Only a few counts were recorded for this clone. This chain links TRBV27 with TRBJ1-3; a possible D gene is TRBD1 (6 bases). Germline V gene data show CDR1 as MNHEY and CDR2 as SMNVEV (reference sequence). Trimming stripped 2 bases from V and 0 bases from J, with 14 bases between. This CDR3 comprises 17 residues. CDR3 sequence: CASSLLGTTHSGNTIYF. The CDR3, as DNA: TGTGCCAGCAGTTTACTCGGGACAACACACTCTGGAAACACCATATATTTT.

This clone was detected once. The CDR3 coding sequence is TGTGCCAGCAGACGCGGAGGTAGCGGGGGGGCGTACTACGAGCAGTACTTC. It translates to CASRRGGSGGAYYEQYF. V usage is TRBV5-4 and J usage is TRBJ2-7; 11 nucleotides line up with TRBD2. The CDR3 has 17 residues. Per the germline V gene, CDR1 is SGHNT and CDR2 is YYREEE (reference sequence). The V segment lost 5 bases and the J segment 3 bases; nucleotides outside the gene matches: 13.

The CDR3 sequence is CASTGLARETQYF. CDR3 DNA sequence: TGTGCCAGCACCGGACTAGCAAGAGAGACCCAGTACTTC. This sequence joins TRBV6-5 and TRBJ2-5; 8 bases are shared with TRBD2. V lost 7 bases to trimming and J lost 4 bases; unmatched junction nucleotides: 5. Germline lookup yields CDR1 MNHEY and CDR2 SVGAGI. There are 13 residues in the CDR3.

This chain connects TRBV5-1 to TRBJ1-4; 7 nucleotides align to TRBD1. The CDR3 contains 13 residues. Germline V gene sequence: CDR1 SGHRS, CDR2 YFSETQ. With 0 bases clipped from V and 9 bases from J, the junction kept 2 bases outside the gene matches. CDR3 nucleotide sequence: TGCGCCAGCAGCTTGGGGGGACAGCAAAAACTGTTTTTT. This encodes CASSLGGQQKLFF.

This rearrangement joins TRBV3-1 (or the pseudogene TRBV3-2) to TRBJ1-2, with 7 bases matching TRBD1. The CDR3 is 16 amino acids. Germline-derived CDR1 and CDR2 are LGHDT and YNNKEL (reference sequence). With 3 bases clipped from V and 8 bases from J, the junction kept 15 bases outside the gene matches. The DNA of the CDR3 is TGTGCCAGCAGCCAGGGACAGAGCTTTAGAGTTGGCGGCTACACCTTC. It is translated as CASSQGQSFRVGGYTF.

V and J are TRBV5-1 and TRBJ1-4; maybe TRBD1 (6 bases). V lost 2 bases, J lost 10 bases, and 15 bases lay in between. The length of the CDR3 is 14 residues. Germline loops: CDR1 SGHRS, CDR2 YFSETQ. Here the CDR3 DNA reads TGCGCCAGCAGCTTCGTAGGGGGGGATCGAAAACTGTTTTTT. This encodes CASSFVGGDRKLFF.

The chain has TRBV5-1 and TRBJ2-1, with D possibly TRBD1 on 6 matching bases. Trimming took off 1 base at V and 9 bases at J, with 14 bases between the two ends. Germline V lookup: CDR1 SGHRS, CDR2 YFSETQ. This CDR3 contains 14 residues. The CDR3 DNA reads TGCGCCAGCAGCTTGATACAGGGTTTAGGTGAGCAGTTCTTC. It encodes CASSLIQGLGEQFF.

The chain recombines TRBV7-2 with TRBJ1-5; no reliable D call. The CDR3 spans 13 residues. Germline assignment: CDR1 SGHTA and CDR2 FQGNSA. The germline V and J ends were trimmed by 6 bases and 3 bases, with 9 bases remaining between them. This CDR3 reads CASSKDTNQPQHF. In DNA, the CDR3 is TGTGCCAGCAGTAAAGACACCAATCAGCCCCAGCATTTT.

V and J are TRBV27 and TRBJ1-6; D gene ambiguous. V lost 5 bases and J lost 7, with 12 bases in between. Per germline, CDR1 MNHEY and CDR2 SMNVEV (reference sequence). This CDR3 has 14 amino acids. CDR3 sequence: CASSIGDINSPLHF. Written as DNA, the CDR3 is TGTGCCAGCAGTATCGGGGATATCAATTCACCCCTCCACTTT.